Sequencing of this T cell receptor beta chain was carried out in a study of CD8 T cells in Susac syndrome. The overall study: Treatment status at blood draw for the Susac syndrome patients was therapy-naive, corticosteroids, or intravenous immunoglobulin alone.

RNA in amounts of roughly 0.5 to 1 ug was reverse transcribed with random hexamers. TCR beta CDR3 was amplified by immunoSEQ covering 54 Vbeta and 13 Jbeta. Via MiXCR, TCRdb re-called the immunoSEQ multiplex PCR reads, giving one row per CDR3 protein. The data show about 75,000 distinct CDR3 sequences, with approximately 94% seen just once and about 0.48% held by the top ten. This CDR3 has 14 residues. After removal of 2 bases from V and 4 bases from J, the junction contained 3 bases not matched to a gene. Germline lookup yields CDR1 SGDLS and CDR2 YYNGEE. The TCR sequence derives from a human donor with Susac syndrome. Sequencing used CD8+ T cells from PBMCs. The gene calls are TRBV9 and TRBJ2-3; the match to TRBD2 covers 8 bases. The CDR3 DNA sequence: TGTGCCAGCAGCGTCAGCGGGGGCGCAGATACGCAGTATTTT. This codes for CASSVSGGADTQYF.